A single sample is the source of the 19 T cell receptor beta chains below, sequenced in a study of T cell responses to AZD1222 COVID-19 vaccine. TCRdb's table, derived via immunoSEQ multiplex PCR, lists solely in-frame clones and lacks some. The sample includes 99,000 or so clones, roughly 90% of them seen just once. Sequencing used peripheral blood, obtained on day 0 of AZD1222 vaccination. Source of these receptors: an adult in good health.

The sample holds one count of this clone. The V and J genes are TRBV10-1 and TRBJ2-2, with D perhaps being TRBD1 or TRBD2 (6 bases each). Deletions cut 11 bases from V and 5 bases from J, with 27 bases between. CDR1 is WNHNN and CDR2 is SYGVQD in the germline V gene (reference sequence). The CDR3 consists of 17 residues. CDR3 residues: CAALPLVGGSRTGELFF. As DNA, the CDR3 is TGCGCCGCCCTACCCCTAGTGGGGGGCTCACGGACCGGGGAGCTGTTTTTT.

Sample share makes this clone medium-sized. V gene TRBV27 combines with J gene TRBJ2-1; 9 bases agree with TRBD1. Germline-derived CDR1 and CDR2 are MNHEY and SMNVEV (reference sequence). The length of the CDR3 is 14 residues. The V segment lost 7 bases and the J segment 9 bases; nucleotides outside the gene matches: 10. As DNA, the CDR3 is TGTGCCAGCAAGCCGGGACAGGGTCAGGGTGAGCAGTTCTTC. Residues: CASKPGQGQGEQFF.

This sequence joins TRBV6-5 and TRBJ1-2, with 9 bases matching TRBD1. The CDR3 has 16 amino acids. With 2 bases clipped from V and 3 bases from J, the junction kept 7 bases outside the gene matches. Germline assignment: CDR1 MNHEY and CDR2 SVGAGI. This CDR3 reads CASSYVTGGKHYGYTF. The CDR3 DNA reads TGTGCCAGCAGTTACGTCACAGGGGGCAAACACTATGGCTACACCTTC.

This clone came up once. The chain is built from TRBV7-8 and TRBJ1-1, with a weak D call TRBD1 (5 bases). CDR1 and CDR2 (germline): SGHVS, FQNEAQ. V shed 5 bases and J shed 7 bases, with 11 bases lying between them. The CDR3 loop spans 12 amino acids. The CDR3 reads CASSTAGIEAFF. Here the CDR3 DNA reads TGTGCCAGCAGCACGGCAGGGATTGAAGCTTTCTTT.

This chain links TRBV30 with TRBJ2-4; D is perhaps TRBD1 (7 bases). The CDR3 length is 13 residues. The germline CDR1 and CDR2 sequences are GTSNPN and SVGIG (reference sequence). V lost 1 base and J 6 bases, leaving 10 bases between the germline ends. The CDR3 nucleotides are TGTGCCTGGAGTGGACAGGGAGGAAACATTCAGTACTTC. Translation gives CAWSGQGGNIQYF.

This clone is a singleton in its sample. This chain joins TRBV10-2 and TRBJ2-1, with 7 positions matching TRBD2. The CDR3 loop spans 15 amino acids. The V gene end was trimmed by 6 bases and the J gene end by 2 bases; junction bases not matched to a gene: 7. Germline V gene sequence: CDR1 WSHSY, CDR2 SAAADI. The CDR3 region has the DNA TGCGCCAGCAGGACTAGTGGGGGGGCCTACAATGAGCAGTTCTTC. Translated, it gives CASRTSGGAYNEQFF.

The J gene is TRBJ2-5, the V gene TRBV5-1; the match to TRBD1 covers 9 bases. V was pared by 0 bases and J by 2 bases, with 11 bases of the junction left unmatched. This CDR3 has 18 amino acids. Germline V gives CDR1 SGHRS, CDR2 YFSETQ. The CDR3 DNA follows: TGCGCCAGCAGCTTGGAGGGACAGGGACCAGACGAGCAAGAGACCCAGTACTTC. Translated, it gives CASSLEGQGPDEQETQYF.

The rearrangement joins TRBV9 to TRBJ1-2; D possibly corresponds to TRBD1 (5 bases). From germline, CDR1 is SGDLS and CDR2 YYNGEE. V was shortened by 0 bases and J by 4 bases, with 10 bases between the two germline ends. CDR3 length: 14 residues. The CDR3 is CASSVAPTAYGYTF. The CDR3 DNA is TGTGCCAGCAGCGTAGCCCCGACAGCCTATGGCTACACCTTC. Full variable domain (outside the CDR3, taken from reference TRBV9 and TRBJ1-2): DSGVTQTPKHLITATGQRVTLRCSPRSGDLSVYWYQQSLDQGLQFLIQYYNGEERAKGNILERFSAQQFPDLHSELNLSSLELGDSALYFCASSVAPTAYGYTFGSGTRLTVV.

The V and J genes are TRBV30 and TRBJ1-1; D perhaps matches TRBD1 (6 bases). This CDR3 comprises 12 residues. V was shortened by 6 bases and J by 0 bases, with 8 bases between the two germline ends. Germline CDR1 reads GTSNPN; CDR2 reads SVGIG (reference sequence). The CDR3 is CACGQLNTEAFF. For the CDR3, the DNA is TGTGCCTGTGGACAGTTGAACACTGAAGCTTTCTTT.

V and J are TRBV19 and TRBJ2-3; D not certain. The CDR3 loop spans 16 amino acids. Germline loops: CDR1 LNHDA, CDR2 SQIVND (reference sequence). V gave up 4 bases and J gave up 0 bases, with 14 bases separating them. The DNA of the CDR3 is TGTGCCAGTAGTACCCCGTTCAGCCCTAGCACAGATACGCAGTATTTT. It yields the protein CASSTPFSPSTDTQYF.

J is TRBJ2-7 and V is TRBV6-5; 7 nucleotides agree with TRBD1. Germline V gives CDR1 MNHEY, CDR2 SVGAGI. The J segment lost 4 bases and the V segment lost 4 bases, leaving 10 bases of the junction unmatched. The CDR3 sequence is 15 residues long. The CDR3: CASSSLGTDSYEQYF. In nucleotides, the CDR3 is TGTGCCAGCAGTTCCCTCGGGACAGACTCTTACGAGCAGTACTTC.

The chain joins TRBV20-1 to TRBJ2-1; D is unclear. The ends were cut back, 4 bases at V and 4 bases at J, with 5 bases in the middle. Germline V gene sequence: CDR1 DFQATT, CDR2 SNEGSKA (reference sequence). The CDR3 has 11 residues. The CDR3: CSANQYNEQFF. CDR3 sequence (DNA): TGCAGTGCTAACCAATACAATGAGCAGTTCTTC.

The chain carries TRBV7-9 and TRBJ2-2; tentatively, D is TRBD2 (6 bases). Per the germline V gene, CDR1 is SEHNR and CDR2 is FQNEAQ (reference sequence). The CDR3 is made up of 17 amino acids. Trimming pared 4 bases from V and 3 bases from J, leaving 18 bases between. CDR3 in amino acids: CASSSELATKDTGELFF. CDR3 bases: TGTGCCAGCAGCTCTGAGCTAGCGACTAAGGACACCGGGGAGCTGTTTTTT.

The gene calls are TRBV12-3 or TRBV12-4 and TRBJ2-7; maybe TRBD1 (6 bases). The CDR3 is 13 amino acids. The germline V and J ends were trimmed by 3 bases and 1 base, with 7 bases remaining between them. CDR3 loop: CASSFTGSYEQYF. The CDR3 nucleotides are TGTGCCAGCAGTTTTACAGGGTCCTACGAGCAGTACTTC.

The chain recombines TRBV5-5 with TRBJ2-1; 8 bases are a match to TRBD2. The length of the CDR3 is 14 residues. J gave up 6 bases and V 6 bases, and 8 bases lay outside the gene matches. CDR1 SGHKS and CDR2 YYEKEE come from the germline V gene (reference sequence). The CDR3 is CASISGEQPNEQFF. The CDR3 coding sequence is TGTGCCAGCATTAGCGGGGAGCAACCCAATGAGCAGTTCTTC.

This clone was recorded once. The rearrangement links TRBV19 to TRBJ1-1; the match to TRBD1 covers 11 bases. CDR1 is LNHDA, CDR2 SQIVND, per germline (reference sequence). This CDR3 region has 16 residues. With V trimmed by 8 bases and J by 0 bases, 8 bases remained unmatched. The CDR3 here is CASRQGQGVVNTEAFF. The CDR3 DNA reads as TGTGCCAGTCGGCAGGGACAGGGGGTCGTGAACACTGAAGCTTTCTTT.

The chain has TRBV6-5 and TRBJ1-2; D call uncertain. Germline-derived CDR1 and CDR2 are MNHEY and SVGAGI. CDR3 size: 14 residues. Trimming stripped 6 bases from V and 1 base from J, with 12 bases between. CDR3 sequence (DNA): TGTGCCAGCAGGCCCCGGGCCCTTAACTATGGCTACACCTTC. This gives the protein CASRPRALNYGYTF.

This rearrangement joins TRBV7-9 to TRBJ2-7, with a tentative D call TRBD1 (6 bases). Germline loops: CDR1 SEHNR, CDR2 FQNEAQ (reference sequence). The CDR3 covers 14 residues. V was cut by 5 bases and J by 4 bases, with 15 bases left in between. The DNA of the CDR3 is TGTGCCAGCAGCGCTCACAGGGTGGGGTACGAGCAGTACTTC. Its translation is CASSAHRVGYEQYF.

The chain couples TRBV27 to TRBJ2-7, with TRBD1 identical over 7 bases. Unmatched junction bases numbered 6, after V lost 2 bases and J lost 2 bases. Germline lookup yields CDR1 MNHEY and CDR2 SMNVEV (reference sequence). CDR3 length equals 15 residues. CDR3 in amino acids: CASSLPGDSAYEQYF. The CDR3 DNA follows: TGTGCCAGCAGTTTACCAGGGGACAGCGCCTACGAGCAGTACTTC.